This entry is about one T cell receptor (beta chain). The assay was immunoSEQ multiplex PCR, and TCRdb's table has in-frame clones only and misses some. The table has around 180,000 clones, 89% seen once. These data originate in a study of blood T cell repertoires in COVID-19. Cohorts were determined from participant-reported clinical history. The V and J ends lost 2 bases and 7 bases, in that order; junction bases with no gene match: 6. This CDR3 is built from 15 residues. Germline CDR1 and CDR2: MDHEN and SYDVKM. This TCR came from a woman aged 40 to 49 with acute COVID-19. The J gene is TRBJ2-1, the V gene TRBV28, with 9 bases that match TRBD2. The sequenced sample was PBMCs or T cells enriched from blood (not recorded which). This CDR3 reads CASSLGGLASNEQFF. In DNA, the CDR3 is TGTGCCAGCAGTTTAGGGGGACTAGCCTCGAATGAGCAGTTCTTC.